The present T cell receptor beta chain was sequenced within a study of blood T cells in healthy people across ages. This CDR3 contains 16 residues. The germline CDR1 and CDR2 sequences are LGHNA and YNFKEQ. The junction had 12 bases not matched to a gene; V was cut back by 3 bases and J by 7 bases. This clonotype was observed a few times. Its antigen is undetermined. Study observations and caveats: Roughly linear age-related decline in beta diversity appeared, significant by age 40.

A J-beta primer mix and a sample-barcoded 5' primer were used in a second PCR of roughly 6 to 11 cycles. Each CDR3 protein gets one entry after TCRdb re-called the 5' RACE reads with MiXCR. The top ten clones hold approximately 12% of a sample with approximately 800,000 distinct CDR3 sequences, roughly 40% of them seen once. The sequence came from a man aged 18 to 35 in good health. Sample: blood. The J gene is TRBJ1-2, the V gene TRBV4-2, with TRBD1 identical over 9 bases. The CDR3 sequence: CASSQGNYRGHSGYTF. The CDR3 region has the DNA TGTGCCAGCAGCCAGGGAAACTACAGGGGGCACAGTGGCTACACCTTC.